A single sample gave rise to the 10 T cell receptor beta chains below, sequenced in a study of blood T cell repertoires in COVID-19. Sequencing used immunoSEQ multiplex PCR; TCRdb keeps in-frame clones, though not all of them. The sample holds fewer than 50,000 clones, 55% to 75% seen once. The source material was peripheral blood. These receptors came from an elderly man with acute or convalescent COVID-19.

This clone is labeled as medium-sized (0.01 to 0.1%). The same CDR3 arises from other DNA sequences in this sample as well. The chain has TRBV30 and TRBJ1-2; a possible D gene is TRBD1 (6 bases). CDR3 length equals 15 residues. V dropped 2 bases and J dropped 3 bases, with 16 bases sitting between them. Germline CDR1 and CDR2: GTSNPN and SVGIG (reference sequence). DNA for the CDR3: TGTGCCTGGAGTACCCCCTCAGGGGCGGACTATGGCTACACCTTC. Its protein product is CAWSTPSGADYGYTF.

The J gene is TRBJ1-4, the V gene TRBV7-2; D call uncertain. The CDR3 has 15 amino acids. The ends were cut back, 1 base at V and 4 bases at J, with 10 bases in the middle. The germline V gene has CDR1 SGHTA and CDR2 FQGNSA. The CDR3 protein is CASSLVVTFNEKLFF. CDR3 DNA: TGTGCCAGCAGCTTAGTAGTCACCTTTAATGAAAAACTGTTTTTT.

This chain connects TRBV20-1 to TRBJ1-5; maybe TRBD1 (5 bases). Germline V gene lookup returns CDR1 DFQATT and CDR2 SNEGSKA (reference sequence). The CDR3 contains 12 residues. The V gene lost 3 bases and the J gene lost 7 bases, with 10 bases spanning the gap. Here the CDR3 DNA reads TGCAGTGCTAGTCAGGGAGGCCAGCCCCAGCATTTT. This codes for CSASQGGQPQHF.

This clone has only one observation. One end of the junction is discordant with germline, which a read error may explain. The CDR3 DNA reads as TGTGCCAGCAGTGACTCTAGCTCCTACGAGCAGTACTTC. Translating it yields CASSDSSSYEQYF. V gene TRBV6-5 combines with J gene TRBJ2-7; D gene unclear. The V gene's germline CDR1 is MNHEY and CDR2 SVGAGI. The CDR3 has 13 amino acids.

This rearrangement joins TRBV11-3 to TRBJ2-2, with D perhaps TRBD1 (6 bases). Germline V gene lookup returns CDR1 SGHNT and CDR2 YENEEA. This CDR3 is built from 18 residues. The ends were cut back, 3 bases at V and 3 bases at J, with 20 bases in the middle. Written as DNA, the CDR3 is TGTGCCAGCAGCTTCCCGGGACATCTTCTCCGGGACACCGGGGAGCTGTTTTTT. As protein: CASSFPGHLLRDTGELFF.

This sequence joins TRBV29-1 and TRBJ1-4, with D maybe TRBD1 (6 bases). Trimming removed 1 base from V and 6 bases from J, with 12 bases in between. Germline V gene sequence: CDR1 SQVTM, CDR2 ANQGSEA. CDR3 size: 14 residues. The CDR3 region has the DNA TGCAGCGTTGAAGCGGACAGCTCTTATGAAAAACTGTTTTTT. As protein: CSVEADSSYEKLFF.

The chain employs TRBV19 and TRBJ2-1, with D unclear. The length of the CDR3 is 13 residues. The V end lost 2 bases, the J end lost 5 bases, and 7 bases lay between the germline ends. CDR1 is LNHDA and CDR2 is SQIVND in the germline V gene (reference sequence). CDR3 nucleotide sequence: TGTGCCAGTAGTATAAACCGGGACAATGAGCAGTTCTTC. Translated, it gives CASSINRDNEQFF.

This rearrangement joins TRBV7-9 to TRBJ2-3; 8 nucleotides line up with TRBD2. This CDR3 is built from 14 residues. Germline CDR1 is SEHNR and CDR2 is FQNEAQ (reference sequence). V was clipped by 5 bases and J by 2 bases; unmatched bases: 3. DNA of the CDR3: TGTGCCAGCAGCCTTAGCGGGGCCACAGATACGCAGTATTTT. It encodes CASSLSGATDTQYF.

The gene calls are TRBV6-5 and TRBJ2-1; D might be TRBD2 (6 bases). The CDR3 covers 14 residues. V lost 10 bases and J 0 bases, leaving 13 bases between the germline ends. CDR1 and CDR2 (germline): MNHEY, SVGAGI. The CDR3 sequence: CATMGGFSYNEQFF. The CDR3 coding sequence is TGTGCCACCATGGGGGGATTCTCCTACAATGAGCAGTTCTTC.

This clone was detected a few times. The junction does not match germline at one end; this may be a read error. The chain links TRBV7-9 to TRBJ2-7; D may be TRBD1 (5 bases). This CDR3 comprises 11 residues. From germline, CDR1 is SEHNR and CDR2 FQNEAQ (reference sequence). This CDR3 is CASSSSWGRVF. Written as DNA, the CDR3 is TGTGCCAGCAGCTCCTCCTGGGGCAGGGTTTTC.